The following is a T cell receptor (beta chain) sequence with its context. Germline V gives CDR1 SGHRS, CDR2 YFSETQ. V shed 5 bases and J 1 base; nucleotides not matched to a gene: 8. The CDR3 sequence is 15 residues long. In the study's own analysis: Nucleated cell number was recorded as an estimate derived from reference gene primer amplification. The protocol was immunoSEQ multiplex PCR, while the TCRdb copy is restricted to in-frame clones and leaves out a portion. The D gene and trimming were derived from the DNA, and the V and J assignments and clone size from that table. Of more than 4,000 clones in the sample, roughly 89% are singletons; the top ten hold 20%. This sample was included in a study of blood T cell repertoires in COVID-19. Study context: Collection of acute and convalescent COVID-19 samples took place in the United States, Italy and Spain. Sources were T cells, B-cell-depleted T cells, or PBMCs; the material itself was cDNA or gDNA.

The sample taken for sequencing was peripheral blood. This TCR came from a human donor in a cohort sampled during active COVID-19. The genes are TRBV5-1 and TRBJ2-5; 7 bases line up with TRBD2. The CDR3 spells CASRGLAGTQETQYF. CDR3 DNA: TGCGCCAGCAGGGGATTAGCGGGTACCCAAGAGACCCAGTACTTC.